What follows are 14 T cell receptor beta chains derived from one specimen sequenced in a study of T cells after yellow fever vaccination. In TCRdb, the 5' RACE reads were re-called with MiXCR into one record per CDR3 protein. In the table there are 100,000 to 150,000 distinct CDR3 sequences, roughly 8.2% of which are singletons. The sequenced sample was CD8+ T cells sorted from PBMCs, obtained on the day of the yellow fever booster vaccination. The receptors here all came from a man aged 18-30 years who received the YFV17D yellow fever vaccine.

The chain combines TRBV4-1 with TRBJ1-5; D is uncertain. The CDR3 length is 16 residues. Trimming took 0 bases from V and 3 from J, leaving 12 bases between them. CDR1 MGHRA and CDR2 YSYEKL come from the germline V gene. The CDR3 DNA follows: TGCGCCAGCAGCCAAGAGACGGCGGGGATCAATCAGCCCCAGCATTTT. Translated, it gives CASSQETAGINQPQHF.

This clonotype has only a few counts. The chain links TRBV7-6 to TRBJ2-3; 9 bases agree with TRBD2. The CDR3 sequence is 18 residues long. CDR1 is SGHVS, CDR2 FNYEAQ, per germline. V dropped 4 bases and J dropped 5; count of bases not matched to a gene: 16. Here the CDR3 DNA reads TGTGCCAGCAGCTCCCCTCCTGGCCTTCAGCGGGGGGAAGATACGCAGTATTTT. Amino acid sequence: CASSSPPGLQRGEDTQYF.

This clonotype was seen more than once but under ten times. V gene TRBV7-2 combines with J gene TRBJ2-7; the D gene is possibly TRBD2 (6 bases). V lost 5 bases, J lost 3 bases, and 20 bases lay in between. The CDR3 length is 16 residues. The germline V gene has CDR1 SGHTA and CDR2 FQGNSA. The CDR3 spells CASSHGTDRLLYEQYF. The CDR3 nucleotides read TGTGCCAGCAGCCATGGGACTGATCGACTGCTCTACGAGCAGTACTTC.

This clonotype has only a few counts. The chain couples TRBV9 to TRBJ2-3; TRBD1 aligns across 8 bases. CDR1 is SGDLS, CDR2 YYNGEE, per germline. The CDR3 extends over 15 amino acids. V dropped 3 bases and J dropped 6; count of bases not matched to a gene: 9. The CDR3 here is CASSALGQGADTQYF. The CDR3 bases are TGTGCCAGCAGCGCCCTCGGACAGGGCGCGGATACGCAGTATTTT.

This clonotype was observed at least ten times. The chain carries TRBV4-1 and TRBJ1-1; 7 bases agree with TRBD1. J gave up 0 bases and V 4 bases, and 8 bases lay outside the gene matches. The CDR3 is 16 residues long. Germline-derived CDR1 and CDR2 are MGHRA and YSYEKL. CDR3 nucleotide sequence: TGCGCCAGCAGCCCATATCCGGGACAGATGAACACTGAAGCTTTCTTT. This sequence encodes CASSPYPGQMNTEAFF.

The chain links TRBV6-2 or TRBV6-3 to TRBJ1-1; D remains unclear. Looked up from germline, CDR1 is MNHEY and CDR2 is SVGEGT. The CDR3 loop spans 15 amino acids. V was cut by 10 bases and J by 0 bases, with 18 bases left in between. The DNA for the CDR3 is TGTGCCACCTTGAGGGTTACAGTACTGAACACTGAAGCTTTCTTT. The encoded protein is CATLRVTVLNTEAFF.

This clonotype has more than one count but fewer than ten. This chain joins TRBV15 and TRBJ2-1; tentatively, D is TRBD1 (6 bases). This CDR3 is built from 16 residues. CDR1 and CDR2 from the germline V gene are LNHNV and YYDKDF (reference sequence). The ends were cut back, 0 bases at V and 6 bases at J, with 15 bases in the middle. The CDR3 DNA follows: TGTGCCACCAGCAGAGATATGGGGGCTCAGGGCAATGAGCAGTTCTTC. Translated, it gives CATSRDMGAQGNEQFF.

The chain joins TRBV27 to TRBJ2-2; the D gene is possibly TRBD1 (6 bases). The CDR3 consists of 14 residues. V was trimmed by 4 bases and J by 2 bases, leaving 8 bases between them. Per the germline V gene, CDR1 is MNHEY and CDR2 is SMNVEV (reference sequence). Here the CDR3 reads CASSWTENTGELFF. In DNA, the CDR3 is TGTGCCAGCAGTTGGACAGAAAACACCGGGGAGCTGTTTTTT.

The chain links TRBV7-9 to TRBJ2-3; D gene unclear. The germline V gene encodes CDR1 SEHNR and CDR2 FQNEAQ (reference sequence). V lost 0 bases and J lost 2, with 12 bases in between. This CDR3 region has 16 residues. The CDR3 coding sequence is TGTGCCAGCAGCTTAGCTTGGCGGAGACTCACAGATACGCAGTATTTT. It encodes CASSLAWRRLTDTQYF. The complete variable domain, with remaining parts taken from reference TRBV7-9 and TRBJ2-3, reads DTGVSQNPRHKITKRGQNVTFRCDPISEHNRLYWYRQTLGQGPEFLTYFQNEAQLEKSRLLSDRFSAERPKGSFSTLEIQRTEQGDSAMYLCASSLAWRRLTDTQYFGPGTRLTVL.

This clonotype appeared a few times. This chain connects TRBV7-9 to TRBJ2-3; 13 nucleotides line up with TRBD2. Unmatched junction bases numbered 10, after V lost 4 bases and J lost 6 bases. The CDR3 runs to 17 residues. The germline gives CDR1 SEHNR, CDR2 FQNEAQ (reference sequence). The CDR3 loop is CASSSGLAGPPADTQYF. For the CDR3, the DNA is TGTGCCAGCAGCTCGGGACTAGCGGGGCCCCCCGCGGATACGCAGTATTTT.

The table lists this clonotype with many counts. This chain uses TRBV9 with TRBJ2-3, with a possible D match to TRBD1 (6 bases). The CDR3 contains 10 residues. Germline lookup yields CDR1 SGDLS and CDR2 YYNGEE. The V end lost 7 bases, the J end lost 14 bases, and 14 bases lay between the germline ends. The CDR3, as DNA: TGTGCCAGCTTCGACAGGCGGTTGTATTTT. This gives the protein CASFDRRLYF.

This chain uses TRBV6-5 with TRBJ1-5; 8 bases match TRBD1. This CDR3 contains 15 residues. Germline V gene lookup returns CDR1 MNHEY and CDR2 SVGAGI. The J segment lost 0 bases and the V segment lost 6 bases, leaving 4 bases of the junction unmatched. CDR3 protein: CASSQGAGSNQPQHF. CDR3 DNA sequence: TGTGCCAGCAGCCAGGGGGCTGGTAGCAATCAGCCCCAGCATTTT.

This clonotype occurred many times. The chain uses TRBV29-1 and TRBJ1-1; D is perhaps TRBD1 (5 bases). V gave up 3 bases and J gave up 1 base, with 12 bases separating them. The CDR3 is 14 amino acids. Germline V gives CDR1 SQVTM, CDR2 ANQGSEA. CDR3 bases: TGCAGCGTTGATACGACAGAGGGGAACACTGAAGCTTTCTTT. This gives the protein CSVDTTEGNTEAFF.

The V call is TRBV5-1, the J call TRBJ2-7, with D uncertain. Germline V gene lookup returns CDR1 SGHRS and CDR2 YFSETQ. The CDR3 is 13 residues long. The V end was cut by 4 bases, the J end by 2 bases, with 10 bases between. The CDR3: CASSPSGPYEQYV. In DNA form, the CDR3 reads TGCGCCAGCAGCCCCTCCGGGCCCTACGAGCAGTACGTC.